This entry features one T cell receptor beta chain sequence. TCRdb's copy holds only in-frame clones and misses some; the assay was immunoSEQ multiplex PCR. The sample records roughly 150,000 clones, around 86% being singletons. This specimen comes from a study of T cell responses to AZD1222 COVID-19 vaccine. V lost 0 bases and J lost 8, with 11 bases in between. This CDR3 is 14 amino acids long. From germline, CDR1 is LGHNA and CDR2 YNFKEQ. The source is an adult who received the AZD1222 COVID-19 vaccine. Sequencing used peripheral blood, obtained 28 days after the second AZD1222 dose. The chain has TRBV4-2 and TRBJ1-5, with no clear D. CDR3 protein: CASSQDLEVEPQHF. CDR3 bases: TGTGCCAGCAGCCAAGATCTTGAAGTTGAGCCCCAGCATTTT.